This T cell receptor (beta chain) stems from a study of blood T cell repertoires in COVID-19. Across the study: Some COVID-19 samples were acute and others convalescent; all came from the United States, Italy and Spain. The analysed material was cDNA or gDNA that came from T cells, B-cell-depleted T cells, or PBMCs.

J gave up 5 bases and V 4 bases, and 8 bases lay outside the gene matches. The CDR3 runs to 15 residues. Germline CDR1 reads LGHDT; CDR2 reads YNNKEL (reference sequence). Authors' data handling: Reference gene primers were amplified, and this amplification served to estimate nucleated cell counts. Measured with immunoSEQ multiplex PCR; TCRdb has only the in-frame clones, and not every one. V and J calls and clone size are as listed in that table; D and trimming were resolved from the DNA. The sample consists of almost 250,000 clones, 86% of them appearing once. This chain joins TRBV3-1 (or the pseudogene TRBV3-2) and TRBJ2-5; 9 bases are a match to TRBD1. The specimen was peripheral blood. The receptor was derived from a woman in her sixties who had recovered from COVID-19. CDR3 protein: CASSPRTGAFETQYF. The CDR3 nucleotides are TGTGCCAGCAGCCCCCGGACAGGGGCGTTCGAGACCCAGTACTTC.